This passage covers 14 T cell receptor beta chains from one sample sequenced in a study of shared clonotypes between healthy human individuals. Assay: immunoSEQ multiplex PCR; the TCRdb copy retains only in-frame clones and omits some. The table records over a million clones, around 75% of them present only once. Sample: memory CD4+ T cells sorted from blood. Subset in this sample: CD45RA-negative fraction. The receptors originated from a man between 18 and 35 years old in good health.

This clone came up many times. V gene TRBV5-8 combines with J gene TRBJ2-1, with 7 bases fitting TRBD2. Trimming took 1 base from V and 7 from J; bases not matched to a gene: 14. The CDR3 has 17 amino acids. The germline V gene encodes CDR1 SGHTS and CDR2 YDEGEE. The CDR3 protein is CASSLFVQSGKSNEQFF. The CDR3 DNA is TGTGCCAGCAGCTTGTTTGTTCAGAGCGGGAAGAGTAATGAGCAGTTCTTC. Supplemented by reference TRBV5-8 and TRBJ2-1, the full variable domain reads EAGVTQSPTHLIKTRGQQATLRCSPISGHTSVYWYQQALGLGLQFLLWYDEGEERNRGNFPPRFSGRQFPNYSSELNVNALELEDSALYLCASSLFVQSGKSNEQFFGPGTRLTVL.

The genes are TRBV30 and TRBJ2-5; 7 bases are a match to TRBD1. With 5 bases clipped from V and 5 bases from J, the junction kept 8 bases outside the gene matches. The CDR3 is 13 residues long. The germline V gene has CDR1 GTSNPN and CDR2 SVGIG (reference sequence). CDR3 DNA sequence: TGTGCCTGGGGATCAGGGGGATGGGAGACCCAGTACTTC. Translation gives CAWGSGGWETQYF. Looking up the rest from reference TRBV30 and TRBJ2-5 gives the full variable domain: SQTIHQWPATLVQPVGSPLSLECTVEGTSNPNLYWYRQAAGRGLQLLFYSVGIGQISSEVPQNLSASRPQDRQFILSSKKLLLSDSGFYLCAWGSGGWETQYFGPGTRLLVL.

CDR3 coding DNA: TGTGCCAGCAGTTTACTTTTCACGGGGAATAGCAATCAGCCCCAGCATTTT. It codes for CASSLLFTGNSNQPQHF. J is TRBJ1-5 and V is TRBV28; D is unclear. CDR3 size: 17 residues. With 2 bases removed from V and 0 bases from J, the gap between germline ends came to 14 bases. Germline V gene lookup returns CDR1 MDHEN and CDR2 SYDVKM.

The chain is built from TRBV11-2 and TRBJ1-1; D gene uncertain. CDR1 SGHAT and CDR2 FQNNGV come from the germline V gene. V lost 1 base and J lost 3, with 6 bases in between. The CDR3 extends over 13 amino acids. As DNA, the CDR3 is TGTGCCAGCAGCTTAGTCCAGGACACTGAAGCTTTCTTT. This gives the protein CASSLVQDTEAFF.

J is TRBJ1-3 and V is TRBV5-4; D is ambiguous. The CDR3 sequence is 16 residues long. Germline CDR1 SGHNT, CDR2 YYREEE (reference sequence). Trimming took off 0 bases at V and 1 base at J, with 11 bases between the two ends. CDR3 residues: CASSLGGQASGNTIYF. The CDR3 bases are TGTGCCAGCAGCTTGGGCGGTCAAGCTTCTGGAAACACCATATATTTT.

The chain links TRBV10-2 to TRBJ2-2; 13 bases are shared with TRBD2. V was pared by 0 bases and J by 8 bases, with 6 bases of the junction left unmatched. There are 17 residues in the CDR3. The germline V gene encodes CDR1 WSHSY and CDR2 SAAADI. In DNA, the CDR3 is TGCGCCAGCAGTGAGTCGAGGACTAGCGGGAGAGGAGGGGAGCTGTTTTTT. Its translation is CASSESRTSGRGGELFF.

The CDR3 is CASSEAPRGHYEQYF. CDR3 sequence (DNA): TGTGCCAGCAGTGAAGCTCCCAGGGGCCACTACGAGCAGTACTTC. The chain combines TRBV6-1 with TRBJ2-7, with a weak D call TRBD1 (6 bases). In germline, CDR1 is MNHNS, CDR2 SASEGT. V shed 0 bases and J shed 3 bases, with 12 bases lying between them. This CDR3 has 15 residues.

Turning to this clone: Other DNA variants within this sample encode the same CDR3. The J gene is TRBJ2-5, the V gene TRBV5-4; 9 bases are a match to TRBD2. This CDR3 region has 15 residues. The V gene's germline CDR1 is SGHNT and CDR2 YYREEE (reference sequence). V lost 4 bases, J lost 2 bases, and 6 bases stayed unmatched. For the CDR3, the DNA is TGTGCCAGCAGCACGAGAACTAGCGGGCAAGAGACCCAGTACTTC. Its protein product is CASSTRTSGQETQYF.

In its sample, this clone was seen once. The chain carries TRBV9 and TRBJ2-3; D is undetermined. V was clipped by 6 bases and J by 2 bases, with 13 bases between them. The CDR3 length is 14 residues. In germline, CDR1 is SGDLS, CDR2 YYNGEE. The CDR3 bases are TGTGCCAGCAAGGGCAGATTACCCACAGATACGCAGTATTTT. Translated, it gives CASKGRLPTDTQYF. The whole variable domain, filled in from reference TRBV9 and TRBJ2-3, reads DSGVTQTPKHLITATGQRVTLRCSPRSGDLSVYWYQQSLDQGLQFLIQYYNGEERAKGNILERFSAQQFPDLHSELNLSSLELGDSALYFCASKGRLPTDTQYFGPGTRLTVL.

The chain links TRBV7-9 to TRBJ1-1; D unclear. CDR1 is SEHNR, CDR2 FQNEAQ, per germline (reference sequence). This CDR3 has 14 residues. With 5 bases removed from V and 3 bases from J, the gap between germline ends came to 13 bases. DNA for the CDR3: TGTGCCAGCAGCCCCCAGATGGGTGACACTGAAGCTTTCTTT. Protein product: CASSPQMGDTEAFF.

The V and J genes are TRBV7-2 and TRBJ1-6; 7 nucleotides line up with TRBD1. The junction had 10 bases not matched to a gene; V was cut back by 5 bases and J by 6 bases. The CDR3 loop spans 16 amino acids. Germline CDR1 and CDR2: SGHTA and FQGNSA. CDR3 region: CASSVRQGGFNSPLHF. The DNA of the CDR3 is TGTGCCAGCAGCGTACGACAGGGAGGATTTAATTCACCCCTCCACTTT.

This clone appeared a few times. CDR3 protein: CAIRTGTGTNTEAFF. The CDR3 DNA reads as TGTGCCATCAGGACCGGGACAGGGACAAACACTGAAGCTTTCTTT. The chain has TRBV10-3 and TRBJ1-1, with 9 bases matching TRBD1. This CDR3 has 15 amino acids. V trimming: 6 bases; J trimming: 2 bases; junction bases outside the gene matches: 7. Germline values: CDR1 ENHRY, CDR2 SYGVKD.

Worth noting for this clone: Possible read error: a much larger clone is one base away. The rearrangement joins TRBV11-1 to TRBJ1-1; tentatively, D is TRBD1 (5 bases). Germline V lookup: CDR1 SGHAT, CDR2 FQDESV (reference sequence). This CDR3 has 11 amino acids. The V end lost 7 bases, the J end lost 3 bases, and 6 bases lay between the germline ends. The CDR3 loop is CASTRDTEAFF. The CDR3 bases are TGTGCCAGCACCAGGGACACTGAAGCTTTCTTT.

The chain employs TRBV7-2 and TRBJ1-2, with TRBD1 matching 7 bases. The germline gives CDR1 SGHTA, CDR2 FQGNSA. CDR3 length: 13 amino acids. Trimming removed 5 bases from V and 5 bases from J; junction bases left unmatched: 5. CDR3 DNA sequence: TGTGCCAGCAGCCGGACAGGCGGATATGGCTACACCTTC. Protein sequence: CASSRTGGYGYTF.